The following is a TCR beta chain sequence with its context. What it binds is unknown. CDR1 is MNHEY, CDR2 SMNVEV, per germline (reference sequence). J lost 3 bases, V lost 8 bases, and 9 bases had no gene match. This CDR3 has 14 residues. The data are from a study of cytomegalovirus exposure and HLA in healthy donors. The PCR contained 60 Vbeta and 13 Jbeta primers. Generated by immunoSEQ multiplex PCR, the TCRdb table keeps only in-frame clones and is missing some. The sample has about 200,000 clones. The study's findings and limits: Presence/absence comparisons presumed near-even sequencing depth among donors. Information on immune exposure was restricted to one variable (CMV serostatus). Later analysis identified a missense DCLRE1C variant that was linked to TCR beta V- and J-gene trimming.

This TCR was recovered from a girl aged 2 to 10 in good health and CMV-seropositive. V and J are TRBV27 and TRBJ1-1, with TRBD1 matching over 7 bases. The sequenced material came from PBMCs. CDR3 region: CASRRDSRDTEAFF. CDR3 DNA sequence: TGTGCCAGCCGACGGGACAGTAGGGACACTGAAGCTTTCTTT.